This T cell receptor beta chain was documented in a study of T-cell reconstitution after alpha-beta-depleted transplantation in children. Researchers prepared the TCRbeta library using unique molecular identifiers, the study reports. MiXCR was run by TCRdb on the PCR reads, yielding one entry per CDR3 protein. The table shows about 610,000 distinct CDR3 sequences, with 10% to 13% occurring only once. The germline V gene encodes CDR1 SGHVS and CDR2 FQNEAQ. Trimming stripped 0 bases from V and 3 bases from J, with 9 bases between. The CDR3 is made up of 14 amino acids. Only a few counts were recorded for this clonotype.

This receptor was taken from a human donor who donated a stem cell graft to a child with acute myeloid leukemia. Sequencing used PBMCs from the stem cell graft donor, obtained from the stem cell graft. The chain is built from TRBV7-8 and TRBJ2-7; no clear D gene. CDR3 protein: CASSLAQRVYEQYF. The CDR3 region has the DNA TGTGCCAGCAGCTTAGCCCAGAGAGTCTACGAGCAGTACTTC. The variable domain in full, completed from reference TRBV7-8 and TRBJ2-7, reads GAGVSQSPRYKVAKRGQDVALRCDPISGHVSLFWYQQALGQGPEFLTYFQNEAQLDKSGLPSDRFFAERPEGSVSTLKIQRTQQEDSAVYLCASSLAQRVYEQYFGPGTRLTVT.